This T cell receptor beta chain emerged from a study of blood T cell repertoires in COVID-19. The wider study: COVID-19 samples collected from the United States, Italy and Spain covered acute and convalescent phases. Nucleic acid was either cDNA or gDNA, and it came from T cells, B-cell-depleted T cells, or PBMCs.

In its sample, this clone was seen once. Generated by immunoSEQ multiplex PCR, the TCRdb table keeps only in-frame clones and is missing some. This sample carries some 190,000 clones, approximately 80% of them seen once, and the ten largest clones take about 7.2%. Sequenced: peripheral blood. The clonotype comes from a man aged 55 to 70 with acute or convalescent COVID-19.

CDR3 sequence (DNA): TGTGCCAGCAGCTTAGGACCTACGGGACAACGCACAGATACGCAGTATTTT. It codes for CASSLGPTGQRTDTQYF. The chain recombines TRBV7-6 with TRBJ2-3, with D maybe TRBD1 (6 bases). Germline assignment: CDR1 SGHVS and CDR2 FNYEAQ. The V and J ends lost 1 base and 1 base respectively, with 15 bases between them. The CDR3 is made up of 17 amino acids.